Below, one T cell receptor beta chain is given with its context. The table lists this clonotype with a few counts. This receptor's antigen is unknown. No base-level quality is on record; no much larger clone is a single base apart. The library was generated by multiplex PCR. The reads were generated on an Illumina HiSeq 4000. To build TCR beta libraries, CDR3 regions were amplified by Arm-PCR using iRepertoire HTBI primers. PCR products were gel purified before sequencing. In the original analysis: Gene usage analysis of CDR3 amino acid clonotypes relied on the 60 or so TRBV and more than twelve TRBJ segments identified across samples. COPE and FqMerger were used to merge filtered high-quality paired reads into contigs. BLAST was used to align contigs to IMGT TRBV, TRBD and TRBJ reference genes, with CDR3 defined following IMGT. Highly expanded clones were defined as clonotypes with a frequency above 0.1%. Repertoire diversity was measured by Shannon entropy, and V-J evenness by the Gini coefficient. A clonotype found in more than one individual was treated as public. TCRdb applied fastp at Q25 and MiXCR to the public reads, then kept only in-frame beta chains. Records with the same CDR3 protein are collapsed into one entry carrying the most frequent genes and DNA. The V and J calls reflect TCRdb's pipeline rather than the authors' work. The sample profile shows 300,000 to 500,000 distinct CDR3 sequences; roughly 20% of them were found once. The ten top clones hold more than 20% of the sample.

Reading the germline V gene gives CDR1 SNHLY and CDR2 FYNNEI. The CDR3, cysteine through phenylalanine, is 16 amino acids long. CDR3 DNA only is kept here, 48 bases in frame from base 1. V is trimmed back by 6 bases and J by 0 bases, and the junction contains 7 bases that no gene match accounts for. The entry originates in a study of regulatory T cells in long-lasting Graves disease (dated by TCRdb to about 2021). Some background on the complete study: Persistent Graves' disease was defined as antithyroid drug treatment for over 5 years with persistently positive TSH receptor autoantibodies. The study took place in China and was registered as a clinical trial. Persistent Graves' disease patients in the clinical cohort had taken antithyroid drugs for about 10.3 years on average. This study used TCR sequencing and RNA sequencing of peripheral blood to compare persistent Graves' disease patients against newly diagnosed Graves' disease patients. A total of 33 samples underwent TCR sequencing, from roughly 13 patients with persistent Graves' disease and 20 or so patients with newly diagnosed Graves' disease. Broader findings and caveats from the paper: Peripheral blood alone was examined, since thyroid tissue, which constituted the primary lesion, could not be accessed. The authors noted that the small sample size was a limitation that may lower accuracy. TRBV28, TRBJ1-2 and TRBJ2-5 were preferentially used in persistent disease, while TRBV20-1 and TRBJ2-1 were favored in newly diagnosed disease. Lower TCR Shannon entropy and fewer highly expanded clones were observed in persistent Graves' disease patients than in newly diagnosed patients, which suggested clonal expansion. Sequencing and analysis were limited to the TCR beta chain. A larger number of public clonotypes was shared among persistent patients (around 2,500) than among newly diagnosed patients (approximately 1,000).

In light of the paper, this sample's time point label describes: persistent/refractory GD, antithyroid drugs over 5 years with positive TRAb. For both TCR sequencing and RNA sequencing, RNA was extracted from PBMCs in TRIzol. Graves' disease was diagnosed according to American Thyroid Association guidelines. Recruitment of patients was carried out at an endocrinology department in Xi'an, China. From each patient, 8 to 10 milliliters of peripheral blood was collected into an EDTA anticoagulant tube. PBMCs were isolated by Ficoll Paque Plus density gradient separation without further T cell sorting. An Agilent 2100 Bioanalyzer and agarose gel were used to assess RNA quality, and a NanoDrop 2000 was used to measure RNA concentration.

This specimen consisted of peripheral blood mononuclear cells (PBMCs), obtained when the disease was refractory, from a patient treated with antithyroid drugs. Recombination connected TRBV2 to TRBJ2-2; 7 bases in the middle match TRBD2. This clonotype was sampled from a female donor with Graves disease. The CDR3 reads as follows: CASSPLAAANTGELFF. The nucleotide sequence reads as follows: TGTGCCAGCAGCCCCCTAGCGGCCGCGAACACCGGGGAGCTGTTTTTT. The reference TRBV2 and TRBJ2-2 proteins fill in what lies around the CDR3, so the full variable domain reads EPEVTQTPSHQVTQMGQEVILRCVPISNHLYFYWYRQILGQKVEFLVSFYNNEISEKSEIFDDQFSVERPDGSNFTLKIRSTKLEDSAMYFCASSPLAAANTGELFFGEGSRLTVL.